The 16 T cell receptor beta chains reported below all come from one sample, sequenced in a study of T cells in women clearing cervical HPV infection. Profiling relied on immunoSEQ multiplex PCR, and the TCRdb table lists in-frame clones only, not all of them. The sample table sets out about 18,000 clones. The sample was blood buffy coat. These receptors all come from a woman between 18 and 70 years old with a cervical HPV16 infection that either progressed to CIN3+ or cleared (not recorded which).

CDR3 DNA (partial): TGTGCCAGCAGCTTGCGACAGGGGGCCCACGAG. Translation gives CASSLRQGAHE. In full, the CDR3 is CASSLRQGAHEQYF. This rearrangement joins TRBV5-5 to TRBJ2-7; 10 nucleotides align to TRBD1. The sequenced fragment ends 3 residues before the CDR3 boundary, so the rest is inferred from the germline J gene. Germline V lookup: CDR1 SGHKS, CDR2 YYEKEE (reference sequence). Unmatched junction bases numbered 3, after V lost 1 base and J lost 5 bases. The CDR3 runs 14 residues.

As to this clone: Coverage ceases 3 residues before the CDR3 finishes, and the germline J gene fills in the end. V gene TRBV12-3 or TRBV12-4 combines with J gene TRBJ1-2; D possibly corresponds to TRBD1 (6 bases). This CDR3 region has 12 residues. Trimming shortened V by 5 bases and J by 6 bases, and 10 bases separated the two germline ends. The DNA read from the CDR3 is TGTGCCAGCAGTGGGACAAGGAATGGC. Its translation is CASSGTRNG. The full CDR3 protein reads CASSGTRNGYTF.

About this clone itself: The read gets to within 3 residues of the CDR3 end, and the germline J gene fills in the rest. This chain joins TRBV2 and TRBJ2-1; D is unclear. V gave up 0 bases and J gave up 6 bases, with 15 bases separating them. Germline V gene lookup returns CDR1 SNHLY and CDR2 FYNNEI. The CDR3 length is 16 residues. CDR3 DNA, as far as it was read: TGTGCCAGCAGTGAAGCGGTCCAAGGAGACTTCAATGAG. Translated, it gives CASSEAVQGDFNE. The CDR3 in its entirety is CASSEAVQGDFNEQFF.

With respect to this clone: The read is 3 residues too short to cover the CDR3 end, so that end is filled in from the germline J gene. The chain couples TRBV2 to TRBJ2-7; the match to TRBD2 covers 11 bases. The CDR3 is made up of 16 amino acids. Losses at the gene ends were 6 bases for V and 6 bases for J; bases not matched to a gene: 13. Germline V gives CDR1 SNHLY, CDR2 FYNNEI. The covered CDR3 bases are TGTGCCAGCAGGGATGATCGACTAGCGGGATTGGGCGAG. Encoded protein: CASRDDRLAGLGE. The full CDR3 protein reads CASRDDRLAGLGEQYF.

To note about this clone: The read halts 3 residues ahead of the CDR3 end, with the missing end drawn from the germline J gene. The chain uses TRBV18 and TRBJ1-2, with TRBD1 matching 7 bases. CDR1 and CDR2 (germline): KGHSH, LQKENI. J was trimmed by 2 bases and V by 3 bases; bases with no gene match: 3. The length of the CDR3 is 14 residues. The CDR3 loop reads CASSPLDRNYGYTF. The DNA read from the CDR3 is TGTGCCAGCTCACCGCTGGACAGGAACTATGGC.

Concerning this clone itself: The sequenced fragment ends 3 residues before the CDR3 boundary, so the rest is inferred from the germline J gene. The genes are TRBV5-5 and TRBJ1-6, with TRBD1 matching over 7 bases. Unmatched junction bases numbered 5, after V lost 1 base and J lost 7 bases. From germline, CDR1 is SGHKS and CDR2 YYEKEE (reference sequence). This CDR3 region has 15 residues. This chain's CDR3 is CASSLRSRGNSPLHF. CDR3 DNA (partial): TGTGCCAGCAGCTTGAGGAGCAGGGGGAATTCACCC.

Comment on this clone: The read terminates 3 residues before the CDR3 end, so the remaining end is supplied by the germline J gene. V and J are TRBV10-3 and TRBJ1-6, with no clear D. The germline V and J ends were trimmed by 6 bases and 0 bases, with 12 bases remaining between them. This CDR3 has 16 amino acids. From germline, CDR1 is ENHRY and CDR2 SYGVKD. CDR3 loop: CAISPLPDSYNSPLHF. The sequenced part of the CDR3 DNA is TGTGCCATCAGCCCGCTACCCGACTCCTATAATTCACCC.

As concerns this clone: The sequence runs out 3 residues before the end of the CDR3; the remainder is reconstructed from the germline J gene. The chain is built from TRBV10-1 and TRBJ2-1; 8 bases line up with TRBD1. The germline V gene has CDR1 WNHNN and CDR2 SYGVQD (reference sequence). V was clipped by 4 bases and J by 5 bases; unmatched bases: 7. The CDR3 runs 15 residues. Partial CDR3 DNA: TGCGCCAGCAGTGTAGCCAGGGGGCGGAACAATGAG. Its translation is CASSVARGRNNE. The whole CDR3 is CASSVARGRNNEQFF.

For this clone: The read terminates 3 residues ahead of where the CDR3 ends, so the germline J gene completes it. The V gene is TRBV19, the J gene TRBJ2-1, with 7 positions matching TRBD2. There are 15 residues in the CDR3. V gave up 3 bases and J gave up 1 base; unmatched junction bases: 3. Germline V gene sequence: CDR1 LNHDA, CDR2 SQIVND (reference sequence). CDR3 sequence reads: CASSMRESSYNEQFF. CDR3 bases read: TGTGCCAGTAGTATGCGGGAGTCTTCCTACAATGAG. The whole variable domain, remainder taken from reference TRBV19 and TRBJ2-1, is DGGITQSPKYLFRKEGQNVTLSCEQNLNHDAMYWYRQDPGQGLRLIYYSQIVNDFQKGDIAEGYSVSREKKESFPLTVTSAQKNPTAFYLCASSMRESSYNEQFFGPGTRLTVL.

On this clone itself: The read ends 3 residues before the CDR3 terminus; that terminus is restored from the germline J gene. The genes are TRBV30 and TRBJ1-2, with D possibly matching TRBD1 (6 bases). Per germline, CDR1 GTSNPN and CDR2 SVGIG (reference sequence). Trimming removed 0 bases from V and 4 bases from J, with 9 bases in between. The CDR3 loop spans 13 amino acids. The CDR3 region is CAWSVQGSYGYTF. The covered CDR3 bases are TGTGCCTGGAGTGTACAGGGCTCCTATGGC.

A word on this clone: The observed sequence ends 3 residues before the CDR3 terminus, with the missing tail filled in from the germline J gene. V and J are TRBV4-2 and TRBJ1-2, with 7 bases matching TRBD1. From germline, CDR1 is LGHNA and CDR2 YNFKEQ. There are 12 residues in the CDR3. CDR3 in amino acids: CASSQTGAGYTF. The sequenced part of the CDR3 DNA is TGTGCCAGCAGCCAAACAGGGGCGGGC.

In regard to this clone: The read is 3 residues too short to cover the CDR3 end, so that end is filled in from the germline J gene. The chain couples TRBV7-6 to TRBJ2-3; TRBD2 agrees at 10 bases. Germline values: CDR1 SGHVS, CDR2 FNYEAQ. CDR3 length: 17 amino acids. The junction had 9 bases not matched to a gene; V was cut back by 4 bases and J by 2 bases. The CDR3 DNA, read in part, is TGTGCCAGCAGCTCAAACGGACTAGCGGATTACACAGATACG. Translation: CASSSNGLADYTDT. The whole CDR3 sequence is CASSSNGLADYTDTQYF.

About this clone itself: The missing CDR3 end, 3 residues past where the read stops, is filled in from the germline J gene. The chain links TRBV16 to TRBJ2-1; 9 bases are shared with TRBD2. J lost 7 bases, V lost 1 base, and 8 bases had no gene match. Germline lookup yields CDR1 KGHSY and CDR2 FQNENV. This CDR3 spans 16 amino acids. Incomplete CDR3 DNA: TGTGCCAGCAGCCAATTGGTAGCGGGGGCGCAAAATGAG. Translating it yields CASSQLVAGAQNE. The complete CDR3 protein is CASSQLVAGAQNEQFF.

As regards this clone: The read halts 3 residues ahead of the CDR3 end, with the missing end drawn from the germline J gene. This sequence joins TRBV7-8 and TRBJ1-1; D is undetermined. CDR1 is SGHVS and CDR2 is FQNEAQ in the germline V gene. The CDR3 is 15 residues long. V lost 4 bases to trimming and J lost 2 bases, with 14 bases between them. This chain's CDR3 is CASSSRPTLNTEAFF. The CDR3 DNA, read in part, is TGTGCCAGCAGCTCCCGACCGACTCTTAACACTGAA.

As concerns this clone: The read ends 3 residues early relative to the CDR3; the germline J gene fills the gap. J is TRBJ2-2 and V is TRBV7-3; TRBD1 is a possible D gene (6 bases). The germline gives CDR1 SGHTA, CDR2 FQGTGA. The CDR3 is 16 amino acids. The ends were cut back, 5 bases at V and 1 base at J, with 14 bases in the middle. The CDR3: CASSPHQTGNTGELFF. The sequenced CDR3 bases are TGTGCCAGCAGCCCTCACCAGACAGGGAACACCGGGGAG.

Comment on this clone: Read sequence stops 3 residues before the CDR3 end, and the germline J gene provides the missing end. V and J are TRBV20-1 and TRBJ2-7; TRBD1 matches 7 bases. Germline CDR1 is DFQATT and CDR2 is SNEGSKA (reference sequence). V was pared by 5 bases and J by 3 bases, with 13 bases of the junction left unmatched. The CDR3 is 15 amino acids. The CDR3 sequence is CSALPVRDRDYEQYF. The CDR3 DNA, read in part, is TGCAGTGCTTTACCCGTCCGGGACAGAGACTACGAG.